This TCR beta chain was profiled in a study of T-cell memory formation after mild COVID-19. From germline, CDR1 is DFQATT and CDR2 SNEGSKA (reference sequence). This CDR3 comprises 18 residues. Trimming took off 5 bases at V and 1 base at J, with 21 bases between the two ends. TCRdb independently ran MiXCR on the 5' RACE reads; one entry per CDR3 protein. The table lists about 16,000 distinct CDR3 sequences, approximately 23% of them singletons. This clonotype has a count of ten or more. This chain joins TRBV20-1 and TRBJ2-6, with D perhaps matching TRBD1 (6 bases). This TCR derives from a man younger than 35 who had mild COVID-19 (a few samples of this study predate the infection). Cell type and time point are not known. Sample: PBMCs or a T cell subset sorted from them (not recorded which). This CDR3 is CSASMTSYRVSGANVLTF. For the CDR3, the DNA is TGCAGTGCTTCCATGACGTCCTACAGGGTGTCTGGGGCCAACGTCCTGACTTTC.